Listed below are T cell receptor beta chains from one sample, sequenced in a study of cytomegalovirus exposure and HLA in healthy donors. TCRdb's copy holds only in-frame clones and misses some; the assay was immunoSEQ multiplex PCR. The sample contains 85,000 to 130,000 clones, more than 60% of which appear only once. Sequenced sample: PBMCs. Source of these receptors: a woman in her 50s in good health and CMV-seropositive. Both conserved end residues are part of each CDR3. D genes are given only for firm matches. Clone sizes are given selectively: once, few, many, or a class where the clone is expanded.

V: TRBV29-1; J: TRBJ1-2; size: -; D: -; CDR3: CSGELRGGGTTLNRNYGYTF; DNA: TGCAGCGGGGAATTACGAGGGGGGGGGACAACCCTAAACCGTAACTATGGCTACACCTTC
V: TRBV7-6; J: TRBJ2-1; size: -; D: -; CDR3: CASSLAVGGHNEQFF; DNA: TGTGCCAGCAGCTTAGCGGTAGGGGGTCATAATGAGCAGTTCTTC
V: TRBV2; J: TRBJ1-2; size: once; D: -; CDR3: CASSPEVWSYGYTF; DNA: TGTGCCAGCAGTCCTGAGGTCTGGAGCTATGGCTACACCTTC
V: TRBV28; J: TRBJ1-5; size: few; D: -; CDR3: CASSLAGRVNQPQHF; DNA: TGTGCCAGCAGTTTGGCCGGCAGGGTGAATCAGCCCCAGCATTTT
V: TRBV6-5; J: TRBJ1-5; size: -; D: -; CDR3: CASSVGVQPQHF; DNA: TGTGCCAGCAGTGTTGGAGTTCAGCCCCAGCATTTT
V: TRBV5-1; J: TRBJ2-3; size: -; D: TRBD2; CDR3: CASSLGSPGFRGDTDTQYF; DNA: TGCGCCAGCAGCTTGGGGAGTCCTGGTTTTCGGGGGGACACAGATACGCAGTATTTT
V: TRBV9; J: TRBJ2-7; size: -; D: TRBD1; CDR3: CASSYGGQGEQYF; DNA: TGTGCCAGCAGTTACGGGGGACAGGGCGAGCAGTACTTC
V: TRBV2; J: TRBJ1-2; size: once; D: TRBD1; CDR3: CASRGGTATHYGYTF; DNA: TGTGCCAGCAGAGGCGGGACAGCGACCCACTATGGCTACACCTTC
V: TRBV28; J: TRBJ2-7; size: -; D: TRBD1; CDR3: CAITQGVSYEQYF; DNA: TGTGCCATCACTCAGGGGGTCTCCTACGAGCAGTACTTC
V: TRBV7-6; J: TRBJ1-3; size: -; D: -; CDR3: CASSLGRVGNTIYF; DNA: TGTGCCAGCAGCTTGGGCAGGGTTGGAAACACCATATATTTT
V: TRBV7-2; J: TRBJ1-1; size: -; D: -; CDR3: CASSLSRGGTEAFF; DNA: TGTGCCAGCAGCTTAAGCAGGGGTGGCACTGAAGCTTTCTTT
V: TRBV27; J: TRBJ2-2; size: -; D: -; CDR3: CASRKGGNTGELFF; DNA: TGTGCCAGCAGGAAAGGGGGGAACACCGGGGAGCTGTTTTTT
V: TRBV28; J: TRBJ1-5; size: -; D: -; CDR3: CASSAQGANQPQHF; DNA: TGTGCCAGCAGTGCACAGGGTGCCAATCAGCCCCAGCATTTT
V: TRBV4-3; J: TRBJ1-2; size: -; D: TRBD1; CDR3: CASSQARDRGYYGYTF; DNA: TGCGCCAGCAGCCAAGCGCGGGACAGGGGGTACTATGGCTACACCTTC
V: TRBV4-2; J: TRBJ1-2; size: few; D: TRBD1; CDR3: CASSQTGQGVNYGYTF; DNA: TGTGCCAGCAGCCAGACGGGACAGGGGGTTAACTATGGCTACACCTTC
V: TRBV5-4; J: TRBJ1-1; size: -; D: -; CDR3: CASSPRGGGTEAFF; DNA: TGTGCCAGCAGCCCTCGGGGAGGGGGCACTGAAGCTTTCTTT
V: TRBV30; J: TRBJ1-1; size: -; D: -; CDR3: CAWIQTEAFF; DNA: TGTGCCTGGATTCAAACTGAAGCTTTCTTT
V: TRBV7-9; J: TRBJ1-2; size: -; D: -; CDR3: CASSSLDGSTNYGYTF; DNA: TGTGCCAGCAGCTCTCTAGACGGTTCCACTAACTATGGCTACACCTTC
V: TRBV5-1; J: TRBJ2-7; size: few; D: TRBD1; CDR3: CASTQRTGGDEQYF; DNA: TGCGCCAGCACCCAAAGGACAGGGGGCGACGAGCAGTACTTC
V: TRBV30; J: TRBJ1-2; size: -; D: TRBD1; CDR3: CAWRNERWSRGRMNNYGYTF; DNA: TGTGCCTGGAGGAATGAGAGGTGGAGCAGGGGGCGCATGAACAACTATGGCTACACCTTC
V: TRBV6-6; J: TRBJ1-3; size: few; D: -; CDR3: CASSSLRGYTIYF; DNA: TGTGCCAGCAGTTCGCTCAGAGGGTACACCATATATTTT
V: TRBV9; J: TRBJ2-1; size: -; D: TRBD2; CDR3: CASSPRSSGGHNEQFF; DNA: TGTGCCAGCAGCCCGCGAAGTAGCGGGGGGCACAATGAGCAGTTCTTC
V: TRBV7-9; J: TRBJ2-7; size: -; D: -; CDR3: CASSFMQGNSYEQYF; DNA: TGTGCCAGCAGCTTTATGCAGGGGAATTCCTACGAGCAGTACTTC
V: TRBV19; J: TRBJ1-3; size: once; D: -; CDR3: CASSIFRGQSGNTIYF; DNA: TGTGCCAGTAGTATATTCCGCGGACAGTCTGGAAACACCATATATTTT
V: TRBV5-6; J: TRBJ2-1; size: -; D: -; CDR3: CASSLWGLYNEQFF; DNA: TGTGCCAGCAGCTTGTGGGGACTTTACAATGAGCAGTTCTTC
V: TRBV7-3; J: TRBJ1-1; size: -; D: TRBD1; CDR3: CASSPGGADTEAFF; DNA: TGTGCCAGCAGCCCAGGGGGCGCGGACACTGAAGCTTTCTTT
V: TRBV4-3; J: TRBJ1-1; size: -; D: -; CDR3: CASSQGDVRGDTEAFF; DNA: TGCGCCAGCAGCCAAGGGGACGTCAGGGGAGACACTGAAGCTTTCTTT
V: TRBV7-6; J: TRBJ2-7; size: -; D: -; CDR3: CASSFGDTYEQYF; DNA: TGTGCCAGCAGCTTCGGGGACACCTACGAGCAGTACTTC
V: TRBV7-2; J: TRBJ1-3; size: -; D: -; CDR3: CASSLAAGAGNTIYF; DNA: TGTGCCAGCAGCTTAGCTGCAGGGGCTGGAAACACCATATATTTT
V: TRBV5-4; J: TRBJ2-1; size: -; D: -; CDR3: CASSLANEQFF; DNA: TGTGCCAGCAGCTTGGCAAATGAGCAGTTCTTC
V: TRBV6-1; J: TRBJ1-5; size: -; D: TRBD1; CDR3: CASRRTGNQPQHF; DNA: TGTGCCAGCAGGCGGACAGGGAATCAGCCCCAGCATTTT
V: TRBV27; J: TRBJ1-4; size: -; D: TRBD1; CDR3: CASRPRQGVIDEKLFF; DNA: TGTGCCAGCAGACCTCGACAGGGGGTGATTGATGAAAAACTGTTTTTT
V: TRBV19; J: TRBJ1-2; size: few; D: -; CDR3: CASSTGRRYTF; DNA: TGTGCCAGTAGTACCGGACGGAGGTACACCTTC
V: TRBV27; J: TRBJ1-1; size: -; D: TRBD1; CDR3: CASKTGAVNRAFF; DNA: TGTGCCAGTAAGACAGGGGCGGTTAATAGGGCTTTCTTT
V: TRBV30; J: TRBJ2-6; size: -; D: -; CDR3: CAWDGTRLSGANVLTF; DNA: TGTGCCTGGGACGGAACGAGACTCTCTGGGGCCAACGTCCTGACTTTC
V: TRBV9; J: TRBJ1-5; size: few; D: -; CDR3: CASSVDPGNNQPQHF; DNA: TGTGCCAGCAGCGTAGATCCAGGCAACAATCAGCCCCAGCATTTT
V: TRBV6-5; J: TRBJ1-1; size: -; D: -; CDR3: CASSYVRGATEAFF; DNA: TGTGCCAGCAGTTACGTCAGGGGCGCGACTGAAGCTTTCTTT
V: TRBV15; J: TRBJ1-2; size: -; D: -; CDR3: CATSRVGGAHGYGYTF; DNA: TGTGCCACCAGCAGAGTCGGCGGGGCGCATGGCTATGGCTACACCTTC
V: TRBV15; J: TRBJ1-3; size: -; D: -; CDR3: CATSRDQYRGNTIYF; DNA: TGTGCCACCAGCAGAGATCAGTACAGAGGAAACACCATATATTTT
V: TRBV6-1; J: TRBJ1-2; size: -; D: -; CDR3: CASTRSQADGYTF; DNA: TGTGCCAGCACACGATCCCAGGCAGATGGCTACACCTTC
V: TRBV6-5; J: TRBJ2-3; size: -; D: -; CDR3: CASSFRERDTQYF; DNA: TGTGCCAGCAGTTTCCGGGAAAGAGATACGCAGTATTTT
V: TRBV7-2; J: TRBJ1-2; size: -; D: -; CDR3: CASSLVAGGGGYTF; DNA: TGTGCCAGCAGCTTAGTAGCGGGGGGGGGTGGCTACACCTTC
V: TRBV18; J: TRBJ1-2; size: -; D: TRBD1; CDR3: CASSPPPGGAYYGYTF; DNA: TGTGCCAGCTCACCACCCCCAGGGGGCGCCTACTATGGCTACACCTTC
V: TRBV5-1; J: TRBJ2-2; size: once; D: -; CDR3: CASSRIGTGGHGELFF; DNA: TGCGCCAGCAGTCGAATAGGGACGGGGGGCCACGGGGAGCTGTTTTTT
V: TRBV6-6; J: TRBJ1-5; size: -; D: TRBD1; CDR3: CASGQVGQPQHF; DNA: TGTGCCAGTGGACAGGTCGGTCAGCCCCAGCATTTT
V: TRBV19; J: TRBJ1-2; size: -; D: TRBD1; CDR3: CASSPHPKGDSPGYTF; DNA: TGTGCCAGTAGTCCGCACCCAAAAGGGGACAGCCCTGGCTACACCTTC